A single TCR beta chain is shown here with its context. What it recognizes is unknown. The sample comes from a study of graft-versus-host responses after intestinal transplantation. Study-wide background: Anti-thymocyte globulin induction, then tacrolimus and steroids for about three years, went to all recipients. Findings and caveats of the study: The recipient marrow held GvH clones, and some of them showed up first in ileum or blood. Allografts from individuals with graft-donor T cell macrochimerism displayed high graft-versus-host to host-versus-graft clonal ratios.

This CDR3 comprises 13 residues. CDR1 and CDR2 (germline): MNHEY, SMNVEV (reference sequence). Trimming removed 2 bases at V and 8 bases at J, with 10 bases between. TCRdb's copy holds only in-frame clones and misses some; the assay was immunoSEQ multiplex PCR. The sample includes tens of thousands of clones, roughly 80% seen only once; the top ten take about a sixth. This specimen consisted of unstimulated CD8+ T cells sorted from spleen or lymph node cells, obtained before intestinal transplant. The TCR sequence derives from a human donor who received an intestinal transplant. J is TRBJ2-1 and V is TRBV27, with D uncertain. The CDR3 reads CASSLPSKDEQFF. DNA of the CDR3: TGTGCCAGCAGTTTACCTAGTAAGGATGAGCAGTTCTTC.